This is a list of T cell receptor beta chains from one sample in a study of beta chain features in type 1 diabetes. TCRdb keeps only in-frame clones here, not all; method: immunoSEQ multiplex PCR. This sample has around 250,000 clones; around 65% occur once, and the top ten carry around 0.05%. What was sequenced was naive CD4+ T cells from blood. The source is a man aged 25 to 40 in good health. Each CDR3 is given with its conserved first and last residue. The D gene is left open where the match is weak. Clone size is stated in some rows and not others, as once, few, many or a class when expanded.

-	TRBV9	TRBD2	TRBJ2-4	TGTGCCAGCAGCGTTAGCGGGACGTCGGGGAAAAACATTCAGTACTTC	CASSVSGTSGKNIQYF
-	TRBV18	-	TRBJ2-7	TGTGCCAGCTCACCACAAGAGCGGAGCTCCTACGAGCAGTACTTC	CASSPQERSSYEQYF
-	TRBV7-9	-	TRBJ2-2	TGTGCCAGCAGCTCCCGCCGGGAGAACACCGGGGAGCTGTTTTTT	CASSSRRENTGELFF
-	TRBV27	-	TRBJ2-7	TGTGCCAGCAGTAAAAAAGGGGATCTCTACGAGCAGTACTTC	CASSKKGDLYEQYF
few	TRBV30	-	TRBJ2-3	TGTGCCTGGAGTGCGATCACAGATACGCAGTATTTT	CAWSAITDTQYF
few	TRBV18	-	TRBJ2-5	TGTGCCAGCTCACCACCTGTCGGGAAACAAGAGACCCAGTACTTC	CASSPPVGKQETQYF
few	TRBV7-9	-	TRBJ1-2	TGTGCCAGCAGCTTAGTTACAGATGGCTACACCTTC	CASSLVTDGYTF
few	TRBV10-3	-	TRBJ2-7	TGTGCCATCAGTGTTGAGGGATCCCCCTACGAGCAGTACTTC	CAISVEGSPYEQYF
few	TRBV19	-	TRBJ1-5	TGTGCCAGCACAACAGGGAGGGATCAGCCCCAGCATTTT	CASTTGRDQPQHF
-	TRBV27	TRBD1	TRBJ1-5	TGTGCCAGCAGCCCTGACAGGGGCAATCAGCCCCAGCATTTT	CASSPDRGNQPQHF
-	TRBV30	-	TRBJ2-1	TGTGCCTGGAGTGTAATGCAGTACAATGAGCAGTTCTTC	CAWSVMQYNEQFF
-	TRBV5-1	-	TRBJ1-1	TGCGCCAGCAAAACAGGACTGAACACTGAAGCTTTCTTT	CASKTGLNTEAFF
-	TRBV29-1	-	TRBJ2-3	TGCAGCGTTGAAGAGGGCAGGGACGGCACAGATACGCAGTATTTT	CSVEEGRDGTDTQYF
once	TRBV30	-	TRBJ2-1	TGTGCCTACCAAGCGGGCCCGTACAATGAGCAGTTCTTC	CAYQAGPYNEQFF
few	TRBV11-2	TRBD2	TRBJ2-4	TGTGCCAGCAGCTTAGCGTTTAGCGGGGACTACAAAAACATTCAGTACTTC	CASSLAFSGDYKNIQYF
-	TRBV6-5	-	TRBJ2-7	TGTGCCAGCAGTCCCGGGGTCAGGGGCTACGAGCAGTACTTC	CASSPGVRGYEQYF
-	TRBV30	TRBD2	TRBJ2-5	TGTGCCTGGAGTTCACTAGCGGGGATCCCCGAGACCCAGTACTTC	CAWSSLAGIPETQYF
-	TRBV29-1	TRBD2	TRBJ2-1	TGCAGCGTCCGAGGGACTAGCGGGGGGGTCGATGAGCAGTTCTTC	CSVRGTSGGVDEQFF
-	TRBV7-8	-	TRBJ2-5	TGTGCCAGCAGCTTAAATCCCCCACGCGACGCCGAGACCCAGTACTTC	CASSLNPPRDAETQYF
few	TRBV29-1	-	TRBJ2-7	TGCAGCGTTGAAGATATCCTATTTGGGTCCTACGAGCAGTACTTC	CSVEDILFGSYEQYF
-	TRBV4-3	-	TRBJ2-3	TGCGCCAGCAGCCCGGTCGGGGTCACAGATACGCAGTATTTT	CASSPVGVTDTQYF
-	TRBV29-1	TRBD2	TRBJ2-3	TGCAGCGTTTCTAGCGGCCACACAGATACGCAGTATTTT	CSVSSGHTDTQYF
-	TRBV10-3	-	TRBJ2-1	TGTGCCATCAGTAAGGAATTCTTTAGGGAGCAGTTCTTC	CAISKEFFREQFF
-	TRBV25-1	TRBD2	TRBJ2-1	TGTGCCAGCAGTGTAGGGGCTAGCGGGAGCCTCGGTGAGCAGTTCTTC	CASSVGASGSLGEQFF
few	TRBV11-2	-	TRBJ2-3	TGTGCCAGCAGCCCCATACCGGGGGGCGCGGCGAGCACAGATACGCAGTATTTT	CASSPIPGGAASTDTQYF
-	TRBV7-9	-	TRBJ2-1	TGTGCCAGCAGCTACACCTTCAATGAGCAGTTCTTC	CASSYTFNEQFF
-	TRBV7-8	TRBD1	TRBJ2-7	TGTGCCAGCAGAGTGGACAGGGGGTCCTACGAGCAGTACTTC	CASRVDRGSYEQYF
-	TRBV9	TRBD1	TRBJ2-1	TGTGCCAGCAGCGTACAGGGGGCCTCCTACAATGAGCAGTTCTTC	CASSVQGASYNEQFF
once	TRBV30	-	TRBJ1-2	TGTGCCTGGAGTAGAGGGATCCCTAACTATGGCTACACCTTC	CAWSRGIPNYGYTF
-	TRBV6-6	TRBD2	TRBJ2-7	TGTGCCAGCAAGTGGCTAGCGGGAGGGCCGTACGAGCAGTACTTC	CASKWLAGGPYEQYF
-	TRBV30	-	TRBJ2-1	TGTGCCTGGAGTGTAGGTACGCAGGGAGGTGTTCAGTTCTTC	CAWSVGTQGGVQFF
-	TRBV2	TRBD1	TRBJ1-2	TGTGCCAGCAGTGATTCCGGGACAGGGAATGGCTACACCTTC	CASSDSGTGNGYTF
-	TRBV30	TRBD2	TRBJ2-7	TGTGCCTGGAGTAGGCTAATGAGGGCTAGCGGGGTTCCCCCTACCTACGAGCAGTACTTC	CAWSRLMRASGVPPTYEQYF